This paragraph reports one T cell receptor (beta chain). This entry comes from a study of CD8 T cells in Susac syndrome. The RNA input was about 0.45 to 1 ug, and it was reverse transcribed with random hexamers. Each CDR3 protein gets one entry after TCRdb re-called the immunoSEQ multiplex PCR reads with MiXCR. The data show around 200,000 distinct CDR3 sequences, approximately 95% seen once. The CDR3 length is 15 residues. Trimming took off 7 bases at V and 2 bases at J, with 15 bases between the two ends. This sequence originates from a human donor with Susac syndrome. The gene calls are TRBV12-3 or TRBV12-4 and TRBJ2-1; a weak D match, TRBD2 (5 bases). Sequenced sample: CD8+ T cells from PBMCs. CDR3 coding DNA: TGTGCCAGCACCCGACGGACGGGAACCTACAATGAGCAGTTCTTC. Translation: CASTRRTGTYNEQFF.